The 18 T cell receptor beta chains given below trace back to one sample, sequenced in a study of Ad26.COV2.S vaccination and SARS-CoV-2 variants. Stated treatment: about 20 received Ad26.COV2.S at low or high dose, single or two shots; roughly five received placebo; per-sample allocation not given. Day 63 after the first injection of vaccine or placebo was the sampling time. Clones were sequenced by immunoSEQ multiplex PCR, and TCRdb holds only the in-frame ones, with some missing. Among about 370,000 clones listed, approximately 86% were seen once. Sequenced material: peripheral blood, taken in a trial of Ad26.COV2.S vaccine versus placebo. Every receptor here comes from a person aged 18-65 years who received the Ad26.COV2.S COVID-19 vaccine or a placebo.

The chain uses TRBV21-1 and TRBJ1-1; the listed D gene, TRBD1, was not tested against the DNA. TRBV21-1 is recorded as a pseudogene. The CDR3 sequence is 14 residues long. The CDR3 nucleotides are TGTGCCAGCAGGGACAGGGGAGGAGGCACTGAAGCTTTCTTT. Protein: CASRDRGGGTEAFF.

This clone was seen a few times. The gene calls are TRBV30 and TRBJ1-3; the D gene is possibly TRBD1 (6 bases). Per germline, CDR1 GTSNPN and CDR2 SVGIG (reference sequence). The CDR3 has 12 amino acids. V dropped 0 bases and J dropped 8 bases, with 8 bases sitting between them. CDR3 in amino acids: CAWSVGGDTIYF. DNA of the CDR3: TGTGCCTGGAGTGTAGGGGGAGACACCATATATTTT. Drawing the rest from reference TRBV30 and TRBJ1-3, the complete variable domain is SQTIHQWPATLVQPVGSPLSLECTVEGTSNPNLYWYRQAAGRGLQLLFYSVGIGQISSEVPQNLSASRPQDRQFILSSKKLLLSDSGFYLCAWSVGGDTIYFGEGSWLTVV.

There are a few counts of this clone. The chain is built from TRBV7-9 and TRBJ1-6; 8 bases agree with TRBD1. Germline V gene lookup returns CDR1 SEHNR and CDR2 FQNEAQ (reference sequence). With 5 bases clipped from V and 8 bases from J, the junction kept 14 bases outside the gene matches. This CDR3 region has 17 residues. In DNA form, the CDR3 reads TGTGCCAGCAGCCCACCGGGACAGGTCTTAGGAGATTCACCCCTCCACTTT. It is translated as CASSPPGQVLGDSPLHF. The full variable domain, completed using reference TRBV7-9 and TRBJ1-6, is DTGVSQNPRHKITKRGQNVTFRCDPISEHNRLYWYRQTLGQGPEFLTYFQNEAQLEKSRLLSDRFSAERPKGSFSTLEIQRTEQGDSAMYLCASSPPGQVLGDSPLHFGNGTRLTVT.

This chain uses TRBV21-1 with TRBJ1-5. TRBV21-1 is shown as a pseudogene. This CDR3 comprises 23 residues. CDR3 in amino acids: CASSNDQPLQGAGLAIGNQPQHF. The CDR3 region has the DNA TGTGCCAGCAGCAACGACCAACCCCTACAGGGAGCGGGCTTAGCAATTGGCAATCAGCCCCAGCATTTT.

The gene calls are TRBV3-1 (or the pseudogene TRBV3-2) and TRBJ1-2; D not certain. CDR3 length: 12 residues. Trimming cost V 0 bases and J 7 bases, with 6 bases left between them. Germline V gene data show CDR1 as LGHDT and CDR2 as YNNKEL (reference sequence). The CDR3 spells CASSQEISGYTF. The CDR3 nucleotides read TGTGCCAGCAGCCAAGAGATCAGTGGCTACACCTTC.

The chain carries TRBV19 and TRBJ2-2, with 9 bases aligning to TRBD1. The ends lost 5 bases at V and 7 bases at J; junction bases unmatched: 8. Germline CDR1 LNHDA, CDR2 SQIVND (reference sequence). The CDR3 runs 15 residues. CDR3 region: CASSQRTGAIGELFF. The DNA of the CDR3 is TGTGCCAGTAGTCAAAGGACAGGGGCGATCGGGGAGCTGTTTTTT. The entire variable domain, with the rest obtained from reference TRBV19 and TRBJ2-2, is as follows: DGGITQSPKYLFRKEGQNVTLSCEQNLNHDAMYWYRQDPGQGLRLIYYSQIVNDFQKGDIAEGYSVSREKKESFPLTVTSAQKNPTAFYLCASSQRTGAIGELFFGEGSRLTVL.

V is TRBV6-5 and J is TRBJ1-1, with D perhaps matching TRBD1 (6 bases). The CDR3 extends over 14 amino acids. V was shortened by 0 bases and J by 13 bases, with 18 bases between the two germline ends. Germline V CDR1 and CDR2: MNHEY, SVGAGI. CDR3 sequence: CASSYSTGGGFVFF. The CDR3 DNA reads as TGTGCCAGCAGTTACTCGACCGGGGGCGGGTTCGTTTTCTTT.

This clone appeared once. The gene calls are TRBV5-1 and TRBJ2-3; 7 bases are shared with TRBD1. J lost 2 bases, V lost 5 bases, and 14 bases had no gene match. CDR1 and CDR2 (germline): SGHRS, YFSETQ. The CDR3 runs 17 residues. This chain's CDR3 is CASRPNSGQSITDTQYF. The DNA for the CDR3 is TGCGCCAGCAGACCCAATTCGGGACAGTCGATCACAGATACGCAGTATTTT.

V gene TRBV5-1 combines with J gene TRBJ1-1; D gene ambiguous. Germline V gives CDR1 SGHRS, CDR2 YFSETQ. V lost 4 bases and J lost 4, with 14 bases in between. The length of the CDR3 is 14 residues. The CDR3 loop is CASSPLTVATEAFF. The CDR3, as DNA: TGCGCCAGCAGCCCGTTGACTGTGGCCACTGAAGCTTTCTTT. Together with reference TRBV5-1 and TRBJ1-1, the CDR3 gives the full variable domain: KAGVTQTPRYLIKTRGQQVTLSCSPISGHRSVSWYQQTPGQGLQFLFEYFSETQRNKGNFPGRFSGRQFSNSRSEMNVSTLELGDSALYLCASSPLTVATEAFFGQGTRLTVV.

The chain's CDR3 is CASSLGGSSKNIQYF. Here the CDR3 DNA reads TGTGCCAGCAGCTTGGGTGGGAGCTCTAAAAACATTCAGTACTTC. V gene TRBV5-6 combines with J gene TRBJ2-4; D might be TRBD2 (5 bases). The length of the CDR3 is 15 residues. Trimming took 0 bases from V and 4 from J, leaving 11 bases between them. Germline loops: CDR1 SGHDT, CDR2 YYEEEE.

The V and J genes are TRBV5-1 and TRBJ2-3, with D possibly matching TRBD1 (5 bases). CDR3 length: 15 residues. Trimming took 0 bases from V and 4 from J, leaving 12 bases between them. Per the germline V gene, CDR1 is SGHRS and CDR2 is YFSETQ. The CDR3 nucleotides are TGCGCCAGCAGCTTGGAGGGGCTATTAGCAGATACGCAGTATTTT. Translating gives CASSLEGLLADTQYF.

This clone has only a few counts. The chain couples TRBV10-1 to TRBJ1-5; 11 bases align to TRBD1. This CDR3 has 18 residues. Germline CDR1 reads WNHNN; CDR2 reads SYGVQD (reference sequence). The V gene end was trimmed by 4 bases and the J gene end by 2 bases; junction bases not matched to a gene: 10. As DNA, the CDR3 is TGCGCCAGCAGTGGATGGACAGGGGGCTGCCGGGGCAATCAGCCCCAGCATTTT. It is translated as CASSGWTGGCRGNQPQHF.

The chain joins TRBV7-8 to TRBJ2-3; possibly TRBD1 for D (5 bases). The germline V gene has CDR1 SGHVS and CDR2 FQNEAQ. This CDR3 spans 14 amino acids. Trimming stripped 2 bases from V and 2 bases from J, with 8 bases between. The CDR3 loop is CASSLLDITDTQYF. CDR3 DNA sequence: TGTGCCAGCAGCTTACTGGACATCACAGATACGCAGTATTTT.

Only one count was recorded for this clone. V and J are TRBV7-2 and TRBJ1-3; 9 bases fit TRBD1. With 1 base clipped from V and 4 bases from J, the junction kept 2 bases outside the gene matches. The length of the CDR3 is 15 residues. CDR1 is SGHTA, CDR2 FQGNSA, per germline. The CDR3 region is CASSLVGQGGNTIYF. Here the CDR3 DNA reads TGTGCCAGCAGCTTAGTCGGACAGGGGGGAAACACCATATATTTT.

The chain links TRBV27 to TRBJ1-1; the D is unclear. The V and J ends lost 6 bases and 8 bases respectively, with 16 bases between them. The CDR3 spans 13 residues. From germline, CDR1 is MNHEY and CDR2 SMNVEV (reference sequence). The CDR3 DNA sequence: TGTGCCAGCAGGCCGTATCGGGCTAAAGAAGCTTTCTTT. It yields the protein CASRPYRAKEAFF.

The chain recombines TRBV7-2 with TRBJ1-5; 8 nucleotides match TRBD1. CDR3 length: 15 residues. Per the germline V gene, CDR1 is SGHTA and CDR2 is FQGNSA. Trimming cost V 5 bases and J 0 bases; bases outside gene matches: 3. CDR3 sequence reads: CASSRTGSSNQPQHF. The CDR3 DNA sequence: TGTGCCAGCAGCCGGACAGGGAGTAGCAATCAGCCCCAGCATTTT. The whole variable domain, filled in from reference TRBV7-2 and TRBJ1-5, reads GAGVSQSPSNKVTEKGKDVELRCDPISGHTALYWYRQSLGQGLEFLIYFQGNSAPDKSGLPSDRFSAERTGGSVSTLTIQRTQQEDSAVYLCASSRTGSSNQPQHFGDGTRLSIL.

The CDR3 DNA reads as TGTGCCAGCAGTGGTACAGGAAGAGGTTATGGTCACACTGAAGCTTTCTTT. Residues: CASSGTGRGYGHTEAFF. V usage is TRBV27 and J usage is TRBJ1-1, with D maybe TRBD1 (5 bases). CDR1 is MNHEY, CDR2 SMNVEV, per germline (reference sequence). Trimming pared 5 bases from V and 3 bases from J, leaving 22 bases between. The CDR3 loop spans 17 amino acids.

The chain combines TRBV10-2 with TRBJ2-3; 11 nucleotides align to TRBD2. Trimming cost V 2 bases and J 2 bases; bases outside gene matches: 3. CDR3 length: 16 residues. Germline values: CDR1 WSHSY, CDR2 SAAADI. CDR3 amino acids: CASSEASGGSTDTQYF. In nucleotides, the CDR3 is TGCGCCAGCAGTGAGGCTAGCGGGGGGTCCACAGATACGCAGTATTTT.